This T cell receptor (beta chain) emerged from a study of CD4+ T cells in melanoma. Findings of the study overall: Reportedly, melanoma neoantigen-specific CD4+ T cells showed varied differentiation states. CD8+ T cell, macrophage and B cell function reportedly correlated with neoantigen-specific CD4+ T cells.

The CDR3 is 14 amino acids. With V trimmed by 4 bases and J by 6 bases, 6 bases remained unmatched. CDR1 MGHRA and CDR2 YSYEKL come from the germline V gene. The repertoire was sequenced with immunoSEQ multiplex PCR; TCRdb's copy has only in-frame clones and lacks some. The table shows tens of thousands of clones, with 55% to 75% occurring only once. Worth noting for this clone: Its antigen is as yet unknown.

This chain links TRBV4-1 with TRBJ1-3; 7 positions match TRBD1. Source material: tumor tissue. This TCR came from a human donor with melanoma. For the CDR3, the DNA is TGCGCCAGCAGCCTAGACAGGGTAGAAAACACCATATATTTT. It codes for CASSLDRVENTIYF.